This note documents a single T cell receptor (beta chain) sequence. This entry comes from a study of T cells after yellow fever vaccination. TCRdb processed the 5' RACE reads anew with MiXCR; each CDR3 protein has one entry. The data hold roughly 11,000 distinct CDR3 sequences, with approximately 5% observed a single time. CDR1 and CDR2 (germline): SGHNT, YYREEE (reference sequence). With V trimmed by 4 bases and J by 8 bases, 13 bases remained unmatched. There are 16 residues in the CDR3. This sample comprised PBMCs, either bulk or a sorted T-cell subset (CD4+, CD8+, memory, or dextramer-sorted; not recorded which), obtained on the day of the yellow fever booster vaccination. The chain combines TRBV5-4 with TRBJ2-1; 9 nucleotides line up with TRBD2. This receptor was identified in a young man who received the YFV17D yellow fever vaccine. The CDR3 sequence is CASSVGRGRALDEQFF. For the CDR3, the DNA is TGTGCCAGCAGCGTTGGGCGCGGGAGGGCCCTCGATGAGCAGTTCTTC.